A selection of T cell receptor beta chains follows, all from one sample in a study of shared clonotypes between healthy human individuals. Measured with immunoSEQ multiplex PCR; TCRdb has only the in-frame clones, and not every one. Of millions of clones listed, about 93% are singletons. The sequenced sample was naive CD8+ T cells from PBMCs. The receptors stem from a man between 18 and 35 years old in good health. Some clones in this sample may be carry-over from other donors' samples. CDR3s include the opening cysteine and the closing phenylalanine or tryptophan. D genes are given only for firm matches. The size of a clone is reported for some rows only, either as once, few or many, or as a class for expanded clones.

J gene: TRBJ1-4
V gene: TRBV6-5
CDR3 length: 15
D gene: .
clone size: .
CDR3 protein: CASSYSGNSGEKLFF
CDR3 DNA: TGTGCCAGCAGTTACTCAGGCAATTCCGGGGAAAAACTGTTTTTT

J gene: TRBJ2-7
V gene: TRBV6-5
CDR3 length: 16
D gene: TRBD2
clone size: .
CDR3 protein: CASSYSRLANSYEQYF
CDR3 DNA: TGTGCCAGCAGTTACTCGAGACTAGCGAACTCCTACGAGCAGTACTTC

J gene: TRBJ2-2
V gene: TRBV4-3
CDR3 length: 17
D gene: .
clone size: .
CDR3 protein: CASSQDPGEAYTGELFF
CDR3 DNA: TGCGCCAGCAGCCAAGACCCAGGGGAAGCGTACACCGGGGAGCTGTTTTTT

J gene: TRBJ1-1
V gene: TRBV4-1
CDR3 length: 14
D gene: .
clone size: few
CDR3 protein: CASSHRRGNTEAFF
CDR3 DNA: TGCGCCAGCAGCCACCGGAGGGGGAACACTGAAGCTTTCTTT

J gene: TRBJ2-6
V gene: TRBV28
CDR3 length: 16
D gene: TRBD1
clone size: .
CDR3 protein: CASIGTALSGANVLTF
CDR3 DNA: TGTGCCAGCATAGGGACAGCCCTCTCTGGGGCCAACGTCCTGACTTTC

J gene: TRBJ2-7
V gene: TRBV5-1
CDR3 length: 15
D gene: .
clone size: once
CDR3 protein: CASSLEGGRISEQYF
CDR3 DNA: TGCGCCAGCAGCTTGGAAGGGGGACGCATCTCCGAGCAGTACTTC

J gene: TRBJ2-7
V gene: TRBV19
CDR3 length: 14
D gene: TRBD2
clone size: .
CDR3 protein: CASSDLAASYEQYF
CDR3 DNA: TGTGCCAGTAGTGATCTAGCGGCCTCCTACGAGCAGTACTTC

J gene: TRBJ2-2
V gene: TRBV19
CDR3 length: 12
D gene: .
clone size: few
CDR3 protein: CASTASPGELFF
CDR3 DNA: TGTGCCAGTACCGCTAGCCCCGGGGAGCTGTTTTTT

J gene: TRBJ2-1
V gene: TRBV27
CDR3 length: 13
D gene: .
clone size: .
CDR3 protein: CASSATSYNEQFF
CDR3 DNA: TGTGCCAGCAGTGCAACTAGTTACAATGAGCAGTTCTTC

J gene: TRBJ1-2
V gene: TRBV2
CDR3 length: 16
D gene: TRBD1
clone size: .
CDR3 protein: CASSLETGVPNLGYTF
CDR3 DNA: TGTGCCAGCAGTCTGGAGACAGGGGTTCCTAACCTTGGCTACACCTTC

J gene: TRBJ2-5
V gene: TRBV7-9
CDR3 length: 14
D gene: TRBD1
clone size: .
CDR3 protein: CASSFKGAQETQYF
CDR3 DNA: TGTGCCAGCAGCTTTAAGGGGGCGCAAGAGACCCAGTACTTC

J gene: TRBJ2-7
V gene: TRBV19
CDR3 length: 14
D gene: TRBD1
clone size: .
CDR3 protein: CASSVDRVAYEQYF
CDR3 DNA: TGTGCCAGTAGTGTGGACAGGGTCGCCTACGAGCAGTACTTC

J gene: TRBJ2-1
V gene: TRBV7-9
CDR3 length: 16
D gene: TRBD2
clone size: .
CDR3 protein: CASSLAQRETYNEQFF
CDR3 DNA: TGTGCCAGCAGCTTAGCGCAGCGGGAGACCTACAATGAGCAGTTCTTC

J gene: TRBJ1-5
V gene: TRBV7-9
CDR3 length: 16
D gene: .
clone size: .
CDR3 protein: CASSLTVGANNQPQHF
CDR3 DNA: TGTGCCAGCAGCCTAACTGTTGGCGCTAACAATCAGCCCCAGCATTTT

J gene: TRBJ1-1
V gene: TRBV27
CDR3 length: 16
D gene: .
clone size: .
CDR3 protein: CASSLQVGPGGTEAFF
CDR3 DNA: TGTGCCAGCAGTTTACAAGTTGGACCGGGGGGAACTGAAGCTTTCTTT

J gene: TRBJ2-7
V gene: TRBV14
CDR3 length: 14
D gene: .
clone size: .
CDR3 protein: CASSQGWGHYEQYF
CDR3 DNA: TGTGCCAGCAGCCAAGGGTGGGGGCACTACGAGCAGTACTTC

J gene: TRBJ2-1
V gene: TRBV7-6
CDR3 length: 18
D gene: TRBD2
clone size: .
CDR3 protein: CASSLEYTSGRVNNEQFF
CDR3 DNA: TGTGCCAGCAGCTTAGAATATACTAGCGGGAGGGTAAACAATGAGCAGTTCTTC

J gene: TRBJ1-5
V gene: TRBV9
CDR3 length: 15
D gene: .
clone size: .
CDR3 protein: CASSGEGTHNQPQHF
CDR3 DNA: TGTGCCAGCAGCGGCGAAGGGACACACAATCAGCCCCAGCATTTT

J gene: TRBJ1-4
V gene: TRBV4-1
CDR3 length: 16
D gene: .
clone size: .
CDR3 protein: CASSQDWTGSSEKLFF
CDR3 DNA: TGCGCCAGCAGCCAAGATTGGACCGGCTCTTCGGAAAAACTGTTTTTT

J gene: TRBJ2-7
V gene: TRBV27
CDR3 length: 15
D gene: TRBD2
clone size: .
CDR3 protein: CASSPSFSGGYEQYF
CDR3 DNA: TGTGCCAGCAGTCCTTCGTTTAGCGGGGGGTACGAGCAGTACTTC

J gene: TRBJ2-2
V gene: TRBV4-1
CDR3 length: 15
D gene: .
clone size: .
CDR3 protein: CASSQGGLNTGELFF
CDR3 DNA: TGCGCCAGCAGCCAAGGGGGTCTGAACACCGGGGAGCTGTTTTTT

J gene: TRBJ2-5
V gene: TRBV5-6
CDR3 length: 15
D gene: .
clone size: .
CDR3 protein: CASSFDQGVRETQYF
CDR3 DNA: TGTGCCAGCAGCTTCGACCAGGGTGTCCGTGAGACCCAGTACTTC

J gene: TRBJ1-4
V gene: TRBV6-5
CDR3 length: 11
D gene: .
clone size: .
CDR3 protein: CASSYGEKLFF
CDR3 DNA: TGTGCCAGCAGTTACGGGGAAAAACTGTTTTTT

J gene: TRBJ2-7
V gene: TRBV7-2
CDR3 length: 16
D gene: .
clone size: .
CDR3 protein: CASSSHRETPTYEQYF
CDR3 DNA: TGTGCCAGCAGCTCACACCGGGAGACCCCGACCTACGAGCAGTACTTC

J gene: TRBJ1-4
V gene: TRBV27
CDR3 length: 15
D gene: TRBD1
clone size: .
CDR3 protein: CASRGLGRGNEKLFF
CDR3 DNA: TGTGCCAGCAGAGGGTTGGGCAGGGGGAATGAAAAACTGTTTTTT

J gene: TRBJ1-5
V gene: TRBV19
CDR3 length: 13
D gene: .
clone size: .
CDR3 protein: CASSQYSNQPQHF
CDR3 DNA: TGTGCCAGTAGTCAATATAGCAATCAGCCCCAGCATTTT

J gene: TRBJ2-3
V gene: TRBV6-6
CDR3 length: 14
D gene: TRBD2
clone size: .
CDR3 protein: CASSPSGRTDTQYF
CDR3 DNA: TGTGCCAGCAGCCCTAGCGGGAGAACAGATACGCAGTATTTT

J gene: TRBJ2-7
V gene: TRBV29-1
CDR3 length: 14
D gene: .
clone size: .
CDR3 protein: CSVMDREGSYEQYF
CDR3 DNA: TGCAGCGTCATGGACAGGGAGGGCTCCTACGAGCAGTACTTC

J gene: TRBJ2-7
V gene: TRBV6-5
CDR3 length: 14
D gene: .
clone size: .
CDR3 protein: CASSSAGFGYEQYF
CDR3 DNA: TGTGCCAGCAGCTCCGCAGGGTTTGGCTACGAGCAGTACTTC

J gene: TRBJ2-7
V gene: TRBV5-1
CDR3 length: 18
D gene: TRBD2
clone size: .
CDR3 protein: CASSLGGLFGTSLYEQYF
CDR3 DNA: TGCGCCAGCAGCTTGGGGGGCCTTTTCGGGACTAGTCTCTACGAGCAGTACTTC

J gene: TRBJ1-2
V gene: TRBV5-1
CDR3 length: 15
D gene: TRBD1
clone size: .
CDR3 protein: CASSFWTGGNYGYTF
CDR3 DNA: TGCGCCAGCAGCTTTTGGACAGGGGGCAACTATGGCTACACCTTC

J gene: TRBJ2-7
V gene: TRBV5-6
CDR3 length: 16
D gene: TRBD1
clone size: .
CDR3 protein: CASSGKSRGRTYEQYF
CDR3 DNA: TGTGCCAGCAGCGGGAAGTCCAGGGGGCGAACCTACGAGCAGTACTTC

J gene: TRBJ1-4
V gene: TRBV6-1
CDR3 length: 14
D gene: .
clone size: once
CDR3 protein: CASSEWQVNEKLFF
CDR3 DNA: TGTGCCAGCAGTGAATGGCAGGTGAATGAAAAACTGTTTTTT

J gene: TRBJ2-7
V gene: TRBV27
CDR3 length: 16
D gene: TRBD2
clone size: .
CDR3 protein: CASTRLGGTKSYEQYF
CDR3 DNA: TGTGCCAGCACACGGCTAGGAGGGACTAAGTCCTACGAGCAGTACTTC

J gene: TRBJ1-4
V gene: TRBV15
CDR3 length: 13
D gene: .
clone size: .
CDR3 protein: CATSSATNEKLFF
CDR3 DNA: TGTGCCACCAGCTCAGCAACTAATGAAAAACTGTTTTTT

J gene: TRBJ1-2
V gene: TRBV27
CDR3 length: 13
D gene: TRBD1
clone size: .
CDR3 protein: CASRTGGGYGYTF
CDR3 DNA: TGTGCCAGCAGGACAGGGGGCGGATATGGCTACACCTTC

J gene: TRBJ2-3
V gene: TRBV7-3
CDR3 length: 15
D gene: .
clone size: .
CDR3 protein: CASSPGPGAPDTQYF
CDR3 DNA: TGTGCCAGCAGCCCAGGACCCGGGGCCCCAGATACGCAGTATTTT

J gene: TRBJ2-7
V gene: TRBV9
CDR3 length: 14
D gene: .
clone size: .
CDR3 protein: CASSAQGGVYEQYF
CDR3 DNA: TGTGCCAGCAGCGCCCAGGGTGGGGTCTACGAGCAGTACTTC

J gene: TRBJ2-3
V gene: TRBV27
CDR3 length: 15
D gene: .
clone size: .
CDR3 protein: CASRTGTPSGDTQYF
CDR3 DNA: TGTGCCAGCAGAACCGGGACTCCCAGCGGAGATACGCAGTATTTT

J gene: TRBJ2-1
V gene: TRBV6-5
CDR3 length: 16
D gene: TRBD2
clone size: .
CDR3 protein: CASSYAWTSGSNEQFF
CDR3 DNA: TGTGCCAGCAGTTACGCCTGGACTAGCGGGAGCAATGAGCAGTTCTTC

J gene: TRBJ1-5
V gene: TRBV19
CDR3 length: 14
D gene: TRBD1
clone size: .
CDR3 protein: CASSLRGYNQPQHF
CDR3 DNA: TGTGCCAGTAGTCTCAGGGGGTACAATCAGCCCCAGCATTTT

J gene: TRBJ1-1
V gene: TRBV27
CDR3 length: 14
D gene: TRBD1
clone size: .
CDR3 protein: CASSLFRTGPEAFF
CDR3 DNA: TGTGCCAGCAGTTTATTTAGGACAGGGCCTGAAGCTTTCTTT

J gene: TRBJ1-2
V gene: TRBV28
CDR3 length: 13
D gene: .
clone size: .
CDR3 protein: CASSFLGNYGYTF
CDR3 DNA: TGTGCCAGCAGTTTTTTGGGGAACTATGGCTACACCTTC

J gene: TRBJ1-2
V gene: TRBV7-9
CDR3 length: 15
D gene: .
clone size: .
CDR3 protein: CASSPRDRGPLGYTF
CDR3 DNA: TGTGCCAGCAGCCCACGGGACCGCGGTCCGTTGGGCTACACCTTC

J gene: TRBJ1-2
V gene: TRBV28
CDR3 length: 11
D gene: .
clone size: .
CDR3 protein: CASENDYGYTF
CDR3 DNA: TGTGCCAGTGAGAACGACTATGGCTACACCTTC